This T cell receptor beta chain comes out of a study of cytomegalovirus exposure and HLA in healthy donors. V lost 1 base to trimming and J lost 4 bases, with 10 bases between them. There are 14 residues in the CDR3. Germline V gene data show CDR1 as SGHTA and CDR2 as FQGNSA. Study outcomes and limitations: It was likely that a cluster of highly shared sequence variants was a sequencing artifact. As a later analysis revealed, most CMV-associated TCR beta chains appeared HLA-restricted. In vitro, three CMV-associated chains proved specific for CMV antigens.

Vbeta (60) and Jbeta (13) primers were used in the PCR. Using immunoSEQ multiplex PCR, the repertoire was profiled, and TCRdb retains in-frame clones only, with some absent. The table lists some 200,000 clones, 70% to 80% of them singletons. Of note for this clone: Its antigen is not identified.

The chain joins TRBV7-2 to TRBJ1-1; D unresolved. The sequenced sample consisted of PBMCs. The receptor comes from a woman in her 30s in good health and CMV-seropositive. The CDR3 here is CASSLDPSGTEAFF. CDR3 coding DNA: TGTGCCAGCAGCTTAGACCCCTCCGGCACTGAAGCTTTCTTT.